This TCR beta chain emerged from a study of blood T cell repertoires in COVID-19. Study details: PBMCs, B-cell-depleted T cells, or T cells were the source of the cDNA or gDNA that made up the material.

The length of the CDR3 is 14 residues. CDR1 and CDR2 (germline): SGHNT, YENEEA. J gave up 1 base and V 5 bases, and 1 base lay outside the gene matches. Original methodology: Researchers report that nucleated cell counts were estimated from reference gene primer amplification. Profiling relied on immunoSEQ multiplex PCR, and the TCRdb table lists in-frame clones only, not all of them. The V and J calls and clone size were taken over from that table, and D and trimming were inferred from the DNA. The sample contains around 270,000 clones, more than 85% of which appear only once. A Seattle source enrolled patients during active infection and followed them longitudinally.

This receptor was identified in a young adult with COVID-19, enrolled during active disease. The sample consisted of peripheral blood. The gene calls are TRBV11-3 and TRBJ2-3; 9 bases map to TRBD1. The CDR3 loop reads CASSRTGGTDTQYF. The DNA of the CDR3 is TGTGCCAGCAGCCGGACAGGGGGCACAGATACGCAGTATTTT.